This T cell receptor (beta chain) came from a study of CD8+CD57+ T cells in acquired aplastic anemia. Across the whole study: Healthy donor CD4+ cell samples had a mean of around 9.9 million reads.

Germline values: CDR1 SGHTA, CDR2 FQGNSA. The CDR3 spans 14 residues. Researchers used genomic DNA as the template to profile TCR beta VDJ and CDR3. TCRdb redid the calling of the reads with MiXCR, one entry per CDR3 protein. The sample lists 400,000 to 450,000 distinct CDR3 sequences, around 72% occurring once. A remark on this clonotype: The junction shows a germline mismatch at one end, possibly a read error.

Sequencing used sorted CD4+, CD8+, or CD8+CD57+ T cells (not recorded which) from PBMCs. This receptor was identified in a human donor in good health, serving as a control. The J gene is TRBJ1-1, the V gene TRBV7-2, with D hard to call. CDR3 DNA sequence: TGTGCCAGCGCAGAGAGGATGAACACTGAAGCATTCTTTTTT. Protein: CASAERMNTEAFFF. Full variable domain (outside the CDR3, taken from reference TRBV7-2 and TRBJ1-1): GAGVSQSPSNKVTEKGKDVELRCDPISGHTALYWYRQSLGQGLEFLIYFQGNSAPDKSGLPSDRFSAERTGGSVSTLTIQRTQQEDSAVYLCASAERMNTEAFFFGQGTRLTVV.